This is a list of T cell receptor beta chains from one sample in a study of OX40 agonist ivuxolimab in advanced cancers. Assay: immunoSEQ multiplex PCR; the TCRdb copy retains only in-frame clones and omits some. The sample includes approximately 60,000 clones, over 65% seen only once; the top ten take about 2.3%. Sample: CD4+ or CD8+ T cells sorted from blood, taken in a trial of the OX40 agonist ivuxolimab. The receptor source for this set is an adult with an advanced solid tumor such as melanoma, head and neck, liver or kidney cancer. Both conserved end residues are part of each CDR3. D genes are given only for firm matches. Rows may omit the clone size; those that give it use once, few, many or a size class.

V gene	D gene	J gene	clone size	CDR3 protein	CDR3 DNA
TRBV30	TRBD2	TRBJ2-3	-	CAWKPGTSVSVDTQYF	TGTGCCTGGAAACCGGGAACTAGCGTTTCTGTAGATACGCAGTATTTT
TRBV10-3	TRBD1	TRBJ1-6	-	CASGTGDSPLHF	TGTGCCAGCGGGACAGGGGATTCACCCCTCCACTTT
TRBV9	TRBD1	TRBJ2-1	-	CASSPRQGGYNEQFF	TGTGCCAGCAGCCCCAGACAGGGGGGTTACAATGAGCAGTTCTTC
TRBV5-5	-	TRBJ1-5	-	CASSLGSNQPQHF	TGTGCCAGCAGCTTGGGTAGCAATCAGCCCCAGCATTTT
TRBV5-1	-	TRBJ1-3	-	CASAGTFGNTIYF	TGCGCCAGCGCCGGGACATTCGGAAACACCATATATTTT
TRBV4-1	-	TRBJ1-5	-	CASSQNRYSNQPQHF	TGCGCCAGCAGCCAGAACAGGTATAGCAATCAGCCCCAGCATTTT
TRBV5-1	-	TRBJ1-2	-	CASSTQAHYGYTF	TGCGCCAGCAGCACACAAGCACACTATGGCTACACCTTC
TRBV28	TRBD2	TRBJ2-3	-	CASSTRGLAGFTDTQYF	TGTGCCAGCAGTACAAGGGGGCTAGCGGGATTCACAGATACGCAGTATTTT
TRBV25-1	-	TRBJ1-1	few	CASSRTPNTEAFF	TGTGCCAGCAGTCGGACTCCGAACACTGAAGCTTTCTTT
TRBV5-4	TRBD1	TRBJ2-7	-	CASSLALTGNDEQYF	TGTGCCAGCAGCTTGGCCCTGACAGGGAACGACGAGCAGTACTTC
TRBV9	-	TRBJ2-7	-	CASSVEVGTSYEQYF	TGTGCCAGCAGCGTAGAGGTGGGAACCTCCTACGAGCAGTACTTC
TRBV6-5	-	TRBJ2-3	-	CASSYSKDTQYF	TGTGCCAGCAGTTATAGCAAGGATACGCAGTATTTT
TRBV2	-	TRBJ1-2	-	CASSETVGGYGYTF	TGTGCCAGCAGTGAAACAGTCGGGGGTTATGGCTACACCTTC
TRBV5-4	-	TRBJ2-5	-	CASSSNLAQETQYF	TGTGCCAGCAGCTCCAATCTAGCGCAAGAGACCCAGTACTTC
TRBV9	-	TRBJ2-2	-	CASSVRPRLSYTGELFF	TGTGCCAGCAGCGTCCGACCTCGCCTGTCTTACACCGGGGAGCTGTTTTTT
TRBV10-1	-	TRBJ2-3	few	CASSEGGRADTQYF	TGCGCCAGCAGTGAGGGGGGACGGGCAGATACGCAGTATTTT
TRBV10-1	TRBD2	TRBJ2-7	-	CASSDAREGHYEQYF	TGCGCCAGCAGTGATGCACGGGAGGGCCATTACGAGCAGTACTTC
TRBV27	-	TRBJ1-6	-	CASSSVYNSPLHF	TGTGCCAGCAGTTCAGTTTATAATTCACCCCTCCACTTT
TRBV19	-	TRBJ2-7	-	CASSIEGLRGEQYF	TGTGCCAGTAGTATAGAGGGCCTCAGGGGCGAGCAGTACTTC
TRBV9	-	TRBJ1-1	-	CASSVDKNTEAFF	TGTGCCAGCAGCGTAGATAAGAACACTGAAGCTTTCTTT
TRBV6-4	-	TRBJ2-1	few	CASSDFYGSYNEQFF	TGTGCCAGCAGTGACTTTTACGGTAGCTACAATGAGCAGTTCTTC